This T cell receptor (beta chain) emerged from a study of identical twins. The CDR3 extends over 14 amino acids. V was pared by 5 bases and J by 5 bases, with 15 bases between. The germline V gene encodes CDR1 SGHVS and CDR2 FNYEAQ. TCRdb processed the 5' RACE reads anew with MiXCR; each CDR3 protein has one entry. The sample has some 320,000 distinct CDR3 sequences, 10% to 15% seen once. In addition, the sample was reused for a study of yellow fever vaccine responses in identical twins.

This clonotype originated in a woman between 18 and 29 years old in good health. This chain uses TRBV7-6 with TRBJ1-2, with unresolved D. Sequencing used CD8+ T cells sorted from blood. CDR3: CASSPPVPGYGYTF. In DNA, the CDR3 is TGTGCCAGCAGCCCCCCGGTCCCCGGGTATGGCTACACCTTC. The full variable domain, its missing parts supplied by reference TRBV7-6 and TRBJ1-2, is GAGVSQSPRYKVTKRGQDVALRCDPISGHVSLYWYRQALGQGPEFLTYFNYEAQQDKSGLPNDRFSAERPEGSISTLTIQRTEQRDSAMYRCASSPPVPGYGYTFGSGTRLTVV.